The 32 T cell receptor beta chains given below trace back to one sample, sequenced in a study of blood T cells in healthy people across ages. A sample-barcoded 5' primer and a J-beta primer mix were used in a second PCR of about 7 to 11 cycles. TCRdb redid the calling of the 5' RACE reads with MiXCR, one entry per CDR3 protein. In the table there are around 1,500,000 distinct CDR3 sequences, roughly 27% of which are singletons. The sequenced material came from blood. The receptors shown here come from a woman aged 30 to 39 in good health.

This chain uses TRBV5-1 with TRBJ2-1, with D unclear. V was shortened by 0 bases and J by 9 bases, with 10 bases between the two germline ends. This CDR3 spans 13 amino acids. Germline CDR1 reads SGHRS; CDR2 reads YFSETQ. CDR3 nucleotide sequence: TGCGCCAGCAGCTTGGAACCCATGCGTGAGCAGTTCTTC. Residues: CASSLEPMREQFF.

This clonotype was seen only a few times. CDR3 in amino acids: CSVKDGGTGNTEAFF. Here the CDR3 DNA reads TGCAGCGTGAAAGATGGCGGGACAGGGAACACTGAAGCTTTCTTT. V and J are TRBV29-1 and TRBJ1-1; 8 positions agree with TRBD1. The germline V gene has CDR1 SQVTM and CDR2 ANQGSEA. The CDR3 totals 15 residues. Trimming cost V 6 bases and J 1 base; bases outside gene matches: 10.

This clonotype was observed a handful of times. The J gene is TRBJ1-1, the V gene TRBV7-9, with D tentatively TRBD1 (6 bases). The CDR3 consists of 14 residues. V was shortened by 3 bases and J by 7 bases, with 15 bases between the two germline ends. Germline lookup yields CDR1 SEHNR and CDR2 FQNEAQ (reference sequence). The CDR3 bases are TGTGCCAGCAGCTTTGGGGGCGTTACTAATGAAGCTTTCTTT. This encodes CASSFGGVTNEAFF. The complete variable domain, with remaining parts taken from reference TRBV7-9 and TRBJ1-1, reads DTGVSQNPRHKITKRGQNVTFRCDPISEHNRLYWYRQTLGQGPEFLTYFQNEAQLEKSRLLSDRFSAERPKGSFSTLEIQRTEQGDSAMYLCASSFGGVTNEAFFGQGTRLTVV.

The chain joins TRBV9 to TRBJ1-2, with 8 bases matching TRBD1. Losses at the gene ends were 3 bases for V and 8 bases for J; bases not matched to a gene: 12. This CDR3 region has 15 residues. Germline V lookup: CDR1 SGDLS, CDR2 YYNGEE. The CDR3 DNA follows: TGTGCCAGCAGCGCAGGACAGGGCCTTTCGGGCGGCTACACCTTC. Its translation: CASSAGQGLSGGYTF.

This clonotype came up a few times. The chain couples TRBV15 to TRBJ2-7; TRBD1 aligns across 12 bases. CDR3 length equals 16 residues. Germline trimming cut 4 bases from V and 1 base from J; bases unmatched to any gene: 5. The V gene's germline CDR1 is LNHNV and CDR2 YYDKDF (reference sequence). Here the CDR3 reads CATSTGTGGLSYEQYF. Here the CDR3 DNA reads TGTGCCACCAGCACCGGGACAGGGGGCTTGTCCTACGAGCAGTACTTC.

In this sample, this clonotype turned up a few times. This chain uses TRBV14 with TRBJ2-1; the match to TRBD2 covers 11 bases. Germline-derived CDR1 and CDR2 are SGHDN and FVKESK. This CDR3 is 16 amino acids long. The V and J ends lost 7 bases and 2 bases, in that order; junction bases with no gene match: 7. The CDR3 bases are TGTGCCAGCAATATAGCGGGAGGGCGGACCTACAATGAGCAGTTCTTC. The encoded protein is CASNIAGGRTYNEQFF.

This rearrangement joins TRBV20-1 to TRBJ1-5, with D unclear. Germline V gene data show CDR1 as DFQATT and CDR2 as SNEGSKA (reference sequence). The CDR3 is made up of 13 amino acids. Trimming pared 6 bases from V and 2 bases from J, leaving 11 bases between. The CDR3 reads CSAPEQRNQPQHF. Written as DNA, the CDR3 is TGCAGTGCCCCGGAACAGCGCAATCAGCCCCAGCATTTT.

This rearrangement joins TRBV29-1 to TRBJ2-7; the D gene is possibly TRBD1 (6 bases). CDR3 length equals 13 residues. Between the trimmed V and J ends, which lost 7 bases and 6 bases, there was a span of 19 bases. Per the germline V gene, CDR1 is SQVTM and CDR2 is ANQGSEA. As DNA, the CDR3 is TGCAGCGCCCTGGGGCAGGGGACGGGCGAGCAGTACTTC. This gives the protein CSALGQGTGEQYF.

This rearrangement joins TRBV9 to TRBJ2-3; TRBD1 is a possible D gene (5 bases). The germline V and J ends were trimmed by 0 bases and 5 bases, with 10 bases remaining between them. Germline CDR1 SGDLS, CDR2 YYNGEE. CDR3 length: 14 residues. As DNA, the CDR3 is TGTGCCAGCAGCGTAGAAGGGGTTGGAGATACGCAGTATTTT. Amino acids: CASSVEGVGDTQYF.

This clonotype showed up many times. The rearrangement uses TRBV12-3 or TRBV12-4 and TRBJ2-5; a possible D gene is TRBD2 (5 bases). Trimming left V 7 bases short and J 7 bases short, with 25 bases between. This CDR3 has 16 amino acids. The CDR3 DNA follows: TGTGCCAGCACCCCGGCGGAGATAGCTACCCGGGGGACCCAGTACTTC. As protein: CASTPAEIATRGTQYF.

This clonotype was detected only once. One end of the junction fails to match germline, which may point to a read error. The genes are TRBV18 and TRBJ1-4; D perhaps matches TRBD1 (6 bases). This CDR3 region has 14 residues. CDR1 and CDR2 (germline): KGHSH, LQKENI. The chain's CDR3 is CAGSPGDENEKLFF. The CDR3 DNA sequence: TGTGCCGGCTCACCAGGGGACGAGAATGAAAAACTGTTTTTT.

The gene calls are TRBV4-1 and TRBJ2-4; TRBD1 aligns across 10 bases. The CDR3 is 18 residues long. The ends lost 4 bases at V and 1 base at J; junction bases unmatched: 10. Looked up from germline, CDR1 is MGHRA and CDR2 is YSYEKL. CDR3 DNA: TGCGCCAGCAGCCCAGTGAGAGGACAGGGGGTGGCCAAAAACATTCAGTACTTC. It codes for CASSPVRGQGVAKNIQYF.

This clonotype was counted a few times. This chain connects TRBV6-1 to TRBJ1-2, with no clear D. The V and J ends lost 2 bases and 6 bases respectively, with 16 bases between them. Germline CDR1 reads MNHNS; CDR2 reads SASEGT. CDR3 size: 15 residues. The CDR3 reads CASSEIPDSEDGYTF. The CDR3 DNA reads as TGTGCCAGCAGTGAAATACCGGACTCCGAGGATGGCTACACCTTC.

The chain couples TRBV3-1 to TRBJ2-1; the match to TRBD2 covers 7 bases. After removal of 3 bases from V and 4 bases from J, the junction contained 6 bases not matched to a gene. CDR1 and CDR2 from the germline V gene are LGHDT and YNNKEL (reference sequence). The CDR3 has 15 amino acids. CDR3 in amino acids: CASSHKRGGYNEQFF. The CDR3 bases are TGTGCCAGCAGCCATAAGCGGGGAGGGTACAATGAGCAGTTCTTC.

For this clonotype: This is likely a read error, given that the CDR3 carries no conserved phenylalanine or tryptophan at its end. This chain uses TRBV29-1 with TRBJ2-5; TRBD1 aligns across 7 bases. The J call is doubtful: the DNA matches TRBJ2-7 better. The CDR3 is made up of 14 amino acids. Germline lookup yields CDR1 SQVTM and CDR2 ANQGSEA. The CDR3 loop reads CSAKRGQGINEQYC. In DNA, the CDR3 is TGCAGCGCTAAAAGGGGGCAGGGGATCAACGAGCAGTACTGC.

This chain uses TRBV7-2 with TRBJ2-2; D possibly corresponds to TRBD1 (6 bases). The germline CDR1 and CDR2 sequences are SGHTA and FQGNSA. The V gene lost 3 bases and the J gene lost 7 bases, with 12 bases spanning the gap. The CDR3 has 14 residues. The CDR3: CASSFGRGGGELFF. Written as DNA, the CDR3 is TGTGCCAGCAGCTTCGGACGAGGGGGCGGGGAGCTGTTTTTT.

V gene TRBV12-3 or TRBV12-4 combines with J gene TRBJ1-1; D gene uncertain. Trimming removed 6 bases at V and 3 bases at J, with 11 bases between. This CDR3 spans 13 amino acids. The CDR3 DNA follows: TGTGCCAGCAGCACCATGGGCCACACTGAAGCTTTCTTT. Translated, it gives CASSTMGHTEAFF.

This chain uses TRBV5-5 with TRBJ2-1; unclear D gene. Trimming took off 0 bases at V and 2 bases at J, with 9 bases between the two ends. The germline V gene encodes CDR1 SGHKS and CDR2 YYEKEE (reference sequence). CDR3 size: 15 residues. The CDR3 spells CASSLAYIPYNEQFF. CDR3 nucleotide sequence: TGTGCCAGCAGCTTGGCCTATATCCCCTACAATGAGCAGTTCTTC.

The chain employs TRBV20-1 and TRBJ1-3, with a weak D call TRBD1 (5 bases). V was shortened by 6 bases and J by 0 bases, with 12 bases between the two germline ends. CDR3 length: 14 amino acids. Germline V CDR1 and CDR2: DFQATT, SNEGSKA (reference sequence). The CDR3: CSALGADSGNTIYF. CDR3 coding DNA: TGCAGTGCCCTAGGGGCAGACTCTGGAAACACCATATATTTT.

The V call is TRBV3-1, the J call TRBJ2-1, with D perhaps TRBD1 or TRBD2 (5 bases each). Germline values: CDR1 LGHDT, CDR2 YNNKEL (reference sequence). The CDR3 runs 15 residues. V dropped 5 bases and J dropped 5 bases, with 16 bases sitting between them. The CDR3 DNA sequence: TGTGCCAGCAGCTACGGGGCCGGGGCCCACAATGAGCAGTTCTTC. It yields the protein CASSYGAGAHNEQFF.

This clonotype showed up many times. The chain links TRBV5-1 to TRBJ2-5; tentative D call: TRBD1 (5 bases). CDR3 length: 14 residues. The V and J ends lost 4 bases and 4 bases respectively, with 14 bases between them. Germline loops: CDR1 SGHRS, CDR2 YFSETQ. The CDR3 here is CASSTGVSGETQYF. In nucleotides, the CDR3 is TGCGCCAGCAGCACAGGAGTATCAGGAGAGACCCAGTACTTC.

The genes are TRBV29-1 and TRBJ2-5, with D perhaps matching TRBD2 (6 bases). The CDR3 runs to 11 residues. The germline CDR1 and CDR2 sequences are SQVTM and ANQGSEA. The ends were cut back, 5 bases at V and 5 bases at J, with 9 bases in the middle. The CDR3 sequence is CSVRGSETQYF. The CDR3 coding sequence is TGCAGCGTTCGGGGGTCCGAGACCCAGTACTTC.

The chain has TRBV7-9 and TRBJ2-4, with 7 positions matching TRBD1. Germline V lookup: CDR1 SEHNR, CDR2 FQNEAQ (reference sequence). The CDR3 is made up of 17 amino acids. V trimming: 7 bases; J trimming: 1 base; junction bases outside the gene matches: 13. The chain's CDR3 is CASNPIEQGLAKNIQYF. CDR3 sequence (DNA): TGTGCCAGCAATCCCATTGAACAGGGGCTGGCCAAAAACATTCAGTACTTC. Variable domain in full (rest from reference TRBV7-9 and TRBJ2-4): DTGVSQNPRHKITKRGQNVTFRCDPISEHNRLYWYRQTLGQGPEFLTYFQNEAQLEKSRLLSDRFSAERPKGSFSTLEIQRTEQGDSAMYLCASNPIEQGLAKNIQYFGAGTRLSVL.

The rearrangement joins TRBV19 to TRBJ2-4; D remains unclear. The CDR3 loop spans 13 amino acids. The V end was cut by 6 bases, the J end by 13 bases, with 19 bases between. Germline V gene lookup returns CDR1 LNHDA and CDR2 SQIVND (reference sequence). The CDR3 region is CASSGQVSYAQYF. The CDR3 coding sequence is TGTGCCAGTAGCGGGCAGGTCTCCTACGCGCAGTACTTC.

This clonotype was counted only a few times. The V gene is TRBV20-1, the J gene TRBJ2-5; TRBD1 matches at 9 bases. Germline loops: CDR1 DFQATT, CDR2 SNEGSKA (reference sequence). J gave up 5 bases and V 6 bases, and 16 bases lay outside the gene matches. The CDR3 consists of 16 residues. The CDR3 bases are TGCAGTGCCGACCCCAGGGGGACAGGGAACTTGGAGACCCAGTACTTC. Translated: CSADPRGTGNLETQYF.

The V gene is TRBV7-2, the J gene TRBJ1-4, with 7 bases matching TRBD1. The CDR3 runs 14 residues. V trimming: 5 bases; J trimming: 10 bases; junction bases outside the gene matches: 10. Germline CDR1 and CDR2: SGHTA and FQGNSA. The CDR3 here is CASSHRQGVGKLFF. Written as DNA, the CDR3 is TGTGCCAGCAGCCATCGACAGGGAGTTGGAAAACTGTTTTTT.

This clonotype was observed a single time. The V gene is TRBV18, the J gene TRBJ1-1; D might be TRBD1 (5 bases). Looked up from germline, CDR1 is KGHSH and CDR2 is LQKENI. The CDR3 spans 13 residues. The ends were cut back, 8 bases at V and 4 bases at J, with 14 bases in the middle. CDR3 sequence: CASGDSGTTEAFF. CDR3 DNA: TGTGCCAGCGGGGACTCTGGGACCACTGAAGCTTTCTTT. The full variable domain, with the rest looked up from reference TRBV18 and TRBJ1-1, is NAGVMQNPRHLVRRRGQEARLRCSPMKGHSHVYWYRQLPEEGLKFMVYLQKENIIDESGMPKERFSAEFPKEGPSILRIQQVVRGDSAAYFCASGDSGTTEAFFGQGTRLTVV.

This clonotype was seen a handful of times. Mismatch with germline at one junction end may stem from a read error. This rearrangement joins TRBV10-3 to TRBJ1-2; 9 bases map to TRBD1. Germline lookup yields CDR1 ENHRY and CDR2 SYGVKD. The CDR3 spans 17 residues. The CDR3 region is CAIREYRTGDGYDGYTF. The CDR3, as DNA: TGTGCCATCAGGGAGTACCGGACAGGGGATGGTTACGATGGCTACACCTTC.

This clonotype was picked up a small number of times. This chain links TRBV6-6 with TRBJ1-5, with 7 bases lining up with TRBD1. CDR3 size: 15 residues. V dropped 7 bases and J dropped 2; count of bases not matched to a gene: 8. CDR1 and CDR2 (germline): MNHNY, SVGAGI (reference sequence). The CDR3 sequence: CASTDRVRRNQPQHF. CDR3 DNA sequence: TGTGCCAGCACTGACAGGGTTAGGCGCAATCAGCCCCAGCATTTT.

The chain joins TRBV9 to TRBJ2-3, with 9 bases fitting TRBD1. This CDR3 spans 14 amino acids. The trim removed 3 bases at V and 4 bases at J, leaving 3 bases unmatched. The germline gives CDR1 SGDLS, CDR2 YYNGEE. As DNA, the CDR3 is TGTGCCAGCAGCGGGGACAGGGCTTCAGATACGCAGTATTTT. This sequence encodes CASSGDRASDTQYF.

The J gene is TRBJ2-1, the V gene TRBV6-5, with 7 positions matching TRBD1. This CDR3 has 15 residues. V shed 1 base, J shed 6 bases, and the junction held 6 bases outside the gene matches. Germline loops: CDR1 MNHEY, CDR2 SVGAGI. The CDR3 is CASSYWKGASNEQFF. CDR3 nucleotide sequence: TGTGCCAGCAGTTACTGGAAGGGGGCAAGCAATGAGCAGTTCTTC.

J is TRBJ2-5 and V is TRBV2, with a possible D match to TRBD1 (8 bases). Germline V gives CDR1 SNHLY, CDR2 FYNNEI. The CDR3 has 13 residues. The ends were cut back, 8 bases at V and 7 bases at J, with 17 bases in the middle. CDR3 DNA: TGTGCCAGCGCGACAGGGGAGGGAGGGACCCAGTACTTC. This gives the protein CASATGEGGTQYF. Using reference TRBV2 and TRBJ2-5 for the parts outside the CDR3, the full variable domain is EPEVTQTPSHQVTQMGQEVILRCVPISNHLYFYWYRQILGQKVEFLVSFYNNEISEKSEIFDDQFSVERPDGSNFTLKIRSTKLEDSAMYFCASATGEGGTQYFGPGTRLLVL.